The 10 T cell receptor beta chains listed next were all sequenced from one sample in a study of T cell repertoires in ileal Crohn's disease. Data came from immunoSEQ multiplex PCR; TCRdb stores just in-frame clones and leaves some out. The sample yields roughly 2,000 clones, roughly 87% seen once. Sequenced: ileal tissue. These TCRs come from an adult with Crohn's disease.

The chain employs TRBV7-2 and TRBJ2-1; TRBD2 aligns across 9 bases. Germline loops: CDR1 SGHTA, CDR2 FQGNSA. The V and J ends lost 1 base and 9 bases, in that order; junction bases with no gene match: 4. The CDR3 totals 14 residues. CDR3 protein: CASSLGGGDVEQFF. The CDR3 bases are TGTGCCAGCAGCTTAGGCGGGGGGGACGTTGAGCAGTTCTTC.

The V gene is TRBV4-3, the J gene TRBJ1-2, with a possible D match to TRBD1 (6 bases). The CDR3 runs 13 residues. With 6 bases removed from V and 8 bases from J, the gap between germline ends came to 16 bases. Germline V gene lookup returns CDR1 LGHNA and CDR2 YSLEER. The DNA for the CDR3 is TGCGCCAGCAGTGGGGGCCTACGGCGGGGCTACACCTTC. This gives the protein CASSGGLRRGYTF.

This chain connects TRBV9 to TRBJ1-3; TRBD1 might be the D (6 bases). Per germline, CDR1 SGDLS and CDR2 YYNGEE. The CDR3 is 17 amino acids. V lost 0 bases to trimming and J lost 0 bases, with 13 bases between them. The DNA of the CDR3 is TGTGCCAGCAGCGTAGGAACGGGGGGGCTCTCTGGAAACACCATATATTTT. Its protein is CASSVGTGGLSGNTIYF.

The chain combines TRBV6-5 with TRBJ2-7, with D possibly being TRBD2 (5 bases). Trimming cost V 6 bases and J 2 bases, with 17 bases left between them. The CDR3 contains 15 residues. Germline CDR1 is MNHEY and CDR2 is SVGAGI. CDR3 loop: CASSSTRRGTYEQYF. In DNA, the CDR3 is TGTGCCAGCAGCTCGACCCGACGGGGAACCTACGAGCAGTACTTC.

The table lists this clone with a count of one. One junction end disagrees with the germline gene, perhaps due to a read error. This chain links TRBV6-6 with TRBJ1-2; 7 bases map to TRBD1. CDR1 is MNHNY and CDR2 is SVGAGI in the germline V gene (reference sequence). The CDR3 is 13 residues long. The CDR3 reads CASSSPRGQSQSF. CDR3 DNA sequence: TGTGCCAGCAGCAGTCCCCGGGGACAGAGCCAGTCCTTC.

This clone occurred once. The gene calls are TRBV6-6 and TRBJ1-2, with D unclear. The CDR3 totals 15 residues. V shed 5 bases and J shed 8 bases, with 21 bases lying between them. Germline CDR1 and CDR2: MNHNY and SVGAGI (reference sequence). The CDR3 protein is CASSGYTEEHNGYTF. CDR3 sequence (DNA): TGTGCCAGCAGTGGATACACGGAGGAACATAACGGCTACACCTTC.

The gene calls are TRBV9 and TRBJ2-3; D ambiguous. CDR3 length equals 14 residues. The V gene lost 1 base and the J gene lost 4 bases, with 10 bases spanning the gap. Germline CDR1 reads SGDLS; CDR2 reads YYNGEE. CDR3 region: CASSVFGVPDTQYF. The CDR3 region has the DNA TGTGCCAGCAGCGTATTCGGTGTTCCAGATACGCAGTATTTT.

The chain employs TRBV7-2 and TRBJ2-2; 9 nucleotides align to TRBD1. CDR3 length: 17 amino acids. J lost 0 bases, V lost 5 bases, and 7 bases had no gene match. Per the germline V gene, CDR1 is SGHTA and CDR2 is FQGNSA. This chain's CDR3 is CASSLGQGKANTGELFF. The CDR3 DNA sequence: TGTGCCAGCAGCCTGGGACAGGGAAAGGCGAACACCGGGGAGCTGTTTTTT.

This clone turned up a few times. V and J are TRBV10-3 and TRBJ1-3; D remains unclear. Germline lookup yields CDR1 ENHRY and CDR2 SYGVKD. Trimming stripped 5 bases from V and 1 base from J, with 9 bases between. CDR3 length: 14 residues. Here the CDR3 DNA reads TGTGCCATCAGTTCCGGGATTTCTGGAAACACCATATATTTT. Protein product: CAISSGISGNTIYF.

CDR3 protein: CASSSQGGQGANGYTF. The CDR3, as DNA: TGTGCCAGCAGCTCCCAGGGGGGGCAGGGGGCGAATGGCTACACCTTC. The V call is TRBV5-4, the J call TRBJ1-2, with 8 bases aligning to TRBD1. Trimming at V came to 3 bases and at J to 6 bases, leaving 13 bases not matched to a gene. This CDR3 contains 16 residues. The germline gives CDR1 SGHNT, CDR2 YYREEE (reference sequence).